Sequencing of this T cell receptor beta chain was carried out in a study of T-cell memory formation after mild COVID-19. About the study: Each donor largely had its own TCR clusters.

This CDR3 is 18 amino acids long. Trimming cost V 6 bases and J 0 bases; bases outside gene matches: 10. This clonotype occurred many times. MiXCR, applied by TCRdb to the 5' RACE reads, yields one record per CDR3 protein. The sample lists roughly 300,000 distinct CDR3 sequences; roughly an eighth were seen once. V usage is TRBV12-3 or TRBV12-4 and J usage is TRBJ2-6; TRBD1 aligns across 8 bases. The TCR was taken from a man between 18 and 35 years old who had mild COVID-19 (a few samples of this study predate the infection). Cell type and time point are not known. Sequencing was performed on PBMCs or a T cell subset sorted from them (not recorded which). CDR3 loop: CASSNGQGAVSGANVLTF. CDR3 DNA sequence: TGTGCCAGCAGCAACGGGCAGGGGGCCGTCTCTGGGGCCAACGTCCTGACTTTC.